This TCR beta chain was sequenced for a study of control samples from healthy donors and cancer patients (dated by TCRdb to 2018 to 2021). The receptor library was made with the immunoSEQ multiplex PCR assay. TCRdb retrieved this table from immuneACCESS and kept in-frame rearrangements only. Not all clones are present; in checked studies, unresolved V genes account for under half, and no reason is known for the remainder. A total of 130,000 to 150,000 clones appear in this sample, roughly nine tenths of them only once. 8.7% of the sample is held by the ten biggest clonotypes. Taken from cysteine to phenylalanine, the CDR3 has 14 residues. Here the CDR3 DNA is all that survives: 42 bases in frame from base 1. The germline V gene encodes CDR1 SGHRS and CDR2 YFSETQ. V sheds 5 bases and J sheds 5 bases, leaving 16 bases between their ends. In regard to this clone: Its antigen remains unidentified. Qualities for individual bases were not recorded, and no much larger clone is one base off.

The TCR comes from a woman in her twenties or thirties in good health. Sequencing input: blood. The sequence is built from TRBV5-1 and TRBJ2-5; possibly the D gene is TRBD1, per 6 matching bases. The DNA is TGCGCCAGCAGTAATGAAGGACAGTCGGAGACCCAGTACTTC. Translated, this gives CASSNEGQSETQYF. This CDR3, with the reference TRBV5-1 and TRBJ2-5 proteins standing in past its ends, gives the full variable domain KAGVTQTPRYLIKTRGQQVTLSCSPISGHRSVSWYQQTPGQGLQFLFEYFSETQRNKGNFPGRFSGRQFSNSRSEMNVSTLELGDSALYLCASSNEGQSETQYFGPGTRLLVL.